Each of the 25 T cell receptor beta chains below was sequenced from the same sample in a study of shared clonotypes between healthy human individuals. Naive CD8 cells, CD45RO-negative and positively selected for CCR7, excluded terminally differentiated effector memory CD45RA+ cells. Method: immunoSEQ multiplex PCR; TCRdb's copy keeps in-frame clones and lacks some. The sample carries around 2,100,000 clones, approximately 94% recorded once. The material sequenced was naive CD8+ T cells sorted from blood. The receptors were sampled from a man between 18 and 29 years old in good health.

The chain is built from TRBV7-2 and TRBJ2-5; 7 bases are a match to TRBD2. V dropped 2 bases and J dropped 5; count of bases not matched to a gene: 5. CDR3 length: 14 amino acids. Germline-derived CDR1 and CDR2 are SGHTA and FQGNSA. CDR3 sequence (DNA): TGTGCCAGCAGCTTAAATGCGGGAGTTGAGACCCAGTACTTC. Encoded protein: CASSLNAGVETQYF.

The chain employs TRBV15 and TRBJ2-7; D is possibly TRBD2 (5 bases). CDR3 length: 15 amino acids. The V gene's germline CDR1 is LNHNV and CDR2 YYDKDF (reference sequence). Trimming took 3 bases from V and 0 from J, leaving 12 bases between them. For the CDR3, the DNA is TGTGCCACCAGCAGCGAGCGGAAGAGCTCCTACGAGCAGTACTTC. Amino acids: CATSSERKSSYEQYF. Combining the CDR3 with reference TRBV15 and TRBJ2-7 gives the whole variable domain DAMVIQNPRYQVTQFGKPVTLSCSQTLNHNVMYWYQQKSSQAPKLLFHYYDKDFNNEADTPDNFQSRRPNTSFCFLDIRSPGLGDTAMYLCATSSERKSSYEQYFGPGTRLTVT.

This chain connects TRBV13 to TRBJ2-5, with unresolved D. Deletions cut 0 bases from V and 5 bases from J, with 10 bases between. Per germline, CDR1 PRHDT and CDR2 FYEKMQ (reference sequence). This CDR3 has 14 amino acids. CDR3 amino acids: CASSLGTRWETQYF. For the CDR3, the DNA is TGTGCCAGCAGCTTAGGGACCAGATGGGAGACCCAGTACTTC.

The chain couples TRBV7-9 to TRBJ2-7, with no clear D. This CDR3 region has 13 residues. V lost 9 bases to trimming and J lost 2 bases, with 14 bases between them. Germline V gene lookup returns CDR1 SEHNR and CDR2 FQNEAQ (reference sequence). The CDR3, as DNA: TGTGCCAGTAACCATATGAACGCCTACGAGCAGTACTTC. This gives the protein CASNHMNAYEQYF.

This sequence joins TRBV6-5 and TRBJ1-1, with D uncertain. The germline gives CDR1 MNHEY, CDR2 SVGAGI. V was cut by 8 bases and J by 6 bases, with 13 bases left in between. This CDR3 region has 12 residues. The CDR3 bases are TGTGCCAGCGCCGGGCTCGGGGCTGAAGCTTTCTTT. Its protein is CASAGLGAEAFF.

The chain links TRBV28 to TRBJ2-5, with D perhaps given as TRBD1 or TRBD2 (5 bases each). Germline-derived CDR1 and CDR2 are MDHEN and SYDVKM. V dropped 5 bases and J dropped 3 bases, with 16 bases sitting between them. This CDR3 has 15 amino acids. The CDR3 region is CASSTPGTWEETQYF. The DNA of the CDR3 is TGTGCCAGCAGTACGCCCGGGACGTGGGAAGAGACCCAGTACTTC.

This clone was detected only a few times. This same CDR3 is encoded by further DNA sequences in the sample. The V and J genes are TRBV7-9 and TRBJ2-7, with 7 bases lining up with TRBD2. The CDR3 loop spans 14 amino acids. V trimming: 5 bases; J trimming: 0 bases; junction bases outside the gene matches: 4. The germline gives CDR1 SEHNR, CDR2 FQNEAQ (reference sequence). The CDR3 protein is CASSPSGGSYEQYF. CDR3 DNA sequence: TGTGCCAGCAGCCCTTCGGGGGGCTCCTACGAGCAGTACTTC.

This chain links TRBV2 with TRBJ2-5, with D unclear. Trimming left V 3 bases short and J 5 bases short, with 10 bases between. Germline CDR1 reads SNHLY; CDR2 reads FYNNEI. This CDR3 contains 13 residues. CDR3 sequence (DNA): TGTGCCAGCAGTGACTTCGCGTCGGAGACCCAGTACTTC. Translated: CASSDFASETQYF.

The V call is TRBV27, the J call TRBJ2-1, with TRBD2 identical over 10 bases. The V gene end was trimmed by 7 bases and the J gene end by 8 bases; junction bases not matched to a gene: 11. Per germline, CDR1 MNHEY and CDR2 SMNVEV (reference sequence). This CDR3 spans 15 amino acids. CDR3 residues: CASNLAGESWDEQFF. The CDR3 DNA is TGTGCCAGCAATCTAGCGGGAGAAAGTTGGGATGAGCAGTTCTTC.

V is TRBV27 and J is TRBJ2-7; 9 bases are a match to TRBD2. Germline V gene sequence: CDR1 MNHEY, CDR2 SMNVEV (reference sequence). V lost 2 bases to trimming and J lost 0 bases; unmatched junction nucleotides: 5. This CDR3 comprises 16 residues. DNA for the CDR3: TGTGCCAGCAGTTTAACTCTAGCGGGGTACTCCTACGAGCAGTACTTC. Translating it yields CASSLTLAGYSYEQYF.

The V gene is TRBV29-1, the J gene TRBJ2-2; tentative D call: TRBD1 (6 bases). V was trimmed by 6 bases and J by 6 bases, leaving 8 bases between them. The CDR3 loop spans 11 amino acids. In germline, CDR1 is SQVTM, CDR2 ANQGSEA. CDR3 sequence reads: CSVNRAGELFF. For the CDR3, the DNA is TGCAGCGTGAACAGGGCCGGGGAGCTGTTTTTT.

This rearrangement joins TRBV2 to TRBJ2-7; tentatively, D is TRBD1 (5 bases). The CDR3 sequence is 12 residues long. Germline CDR1 reads SNHLY; CDR2 reads FYNNEI. Trimming left V 4 bases short and J 9 bases short, with 13 bases between. The CDR3 is CASSGGFKPQYF. The DNA of the CDR3 is TGTGCCAGCAGTGGGGGCTTTAAGCCGCAGTACTTC.

This rearrangement joins TRBV7-9 to TRBJ1-4; 7 bases align to TRBD1. The V gene's germline CDR1 is SEHNR and CDR2 FQNEAQ (reference sequence). There are 16 residues in the CDR3. Trimming took 5 bases from V and 3 from J; bases not matched to a gene: 9. CDR3 nucleotide sequence: TGTGCCAGCAGCCCTCCACGGACAGGATCTAATGAAAAACTGTTTTTT. Translating it yields CASSPPRTGSNEKLFF. The full variable domain, in which reference TRBV7-9 and TRBJ1-4 provide the parts outside the CDR3, is DTGVSQNPRHKITKRGQNVTFRCDPISEHNRLYWYRQTLGQGPEFLTYFQNEAQLEKSRLLSDRFSAERPKGSFSTLEIQRTEQGDSAMYLCASSPPRTGSNEKLFFGSGTQLSVL.

This chain joins TRBV5-1 and TRBJ1-1; weak D call: TRBD1 (5 bases). CDR1 and CDR2 (germline): SGHRS, YFSETQ. The germline V and J ends were trimmed by 4 bases and 0 bases, with 19 bases remaining between them. This CDR3 contains 17 residues. The CDR3 DNA sequence: TGCGCCAGCAGCCCCAGACAGCAGTTTCTCATGAACACTGAAGCTTTCTTT. Its translation is CASSPRQQFLMNTEAFF.

Concerning this clone: Other DNA sequences in the sample encode the same CDR3. The DNA for the CDR3 is TGTGCCAGTAGTCTAGCGGGAGCCTACGAGCAGTACTTC. Amino acids: CASSLAGAYEQYF. The J gene is TRBJ2-7, the V gene TRBV19; TRBD2 aligns across 10 bases. With 5 bases clipped from V and 2 bases from J, the junction kept 0 bases outside the gene matches. CDR3 length equals 13 residues. Germline values: CDR1 LNHDA, CDR2 SQIVND (reference sequence).

The rearrangement joins TRBV15 to TRBJ2-7; D might be TRBD1 (5 bases). The germline V and J ends were trimmed by 4 bases and 1 base, with 11 bases remaining between them. From germline, CDR1 is LNHNV and CDR2 YYDKDF (reference sequence). This CDR3 contains 14 residues. CDR3 residues: CATSTRQNSYEQYF. The DNA of the CDR3 is TGTGCCACCAGCACCCGACAGAATTCCTACGAGCAGTACTTC.

This chain uses TRBV7-6 with TRBJ2-7; the D is unclear. Trimming stripped 5 bases from V and 6 bases from J, with 11 bases between. The CDR3 extends over 12 amino acids. CDR1 is SGHVS and CDR2 is FNYEAQ in the germline V gene. The CDR3 region is CASSTDPSEQYF. The DNA of the CDR3 is TGTGCCAGCAGCACTGACCCAAGCGAGCAGTACTTC.

The gene calls are TRBV27 and TRBJ2-7, with TRBD2 matching 7 bases. Germline lookup yields CDR1 MNHEY and CDR2 SMNVEV (reference sequence). V shed 2 bases, J shed 1 base, and the junction held 5 bases outside the gene matches. This CDR3 has 15 residues. The CDR3 DNA is TGTGCCAGCAGTTTAGAGCTAGCGGCATCCTACGAGCAGTACTTC. It translates to CASSLELAASYEQYF.

The chain couples TRBV2 to TRBJ1-1; a possible D gene is TRBD1 (5 bases). Germline loops: CDR1 SNHLY, CDR2 FYNNEI. The V end was cut by 8 bases, the J end by 8 bases, with 9 bases between. CDR3 length: 10 residues. The DNA for the CDR3 is TGTGCCAGCGGACACCGGGAAGCTTTCTTT. Protein product: CASGHREAFF. Together with reference TRBV2 and TRBJ1-1, the CDR3 gives the full variable domain: EPEVTQTPSHQVTQMGQEVILRCVPISNHLYFYWYRQILGQKVEFLVSFYNNEISEKSEIFDDQFSVERPDGSNFTLKIRSTKLEDSAMYFCASGHREAFFGQGTRLTVV.

About this clone itself: Other DNA sequences from this sample encode an identical CDR3 as well. The chain joins TRBV5-1 to TRBJ1-1; D remains ambiguous. The CDR3 runs to 14 residues. Trimming pared 0 bases from V and 1 base from J, leaving 7 bases between. The germline CDR1 and CDR2 sequences are SGHRS and YFSETQ. The CDR3 loop reads CASSLGRGNTEAFF. For the CDR3, the DNA is TGCGCCAGCAGCTTGGGACGCGGGAACACTGAAGCTTTCTTT.

The rearrangement uses TRBV4-3 and TRBJ2-5, with a tentative D call TRBD1 (5 bases). The CDR3 is made up of 15 amino acids. The V end was cut by 0 bases, the J end by 4 bases, with 12 bases between. Germline assignment: CDR1 LGHNA and CDR2 YSLEER. CDR3 coding DNA: TGCGCCAGCAGCCAAGATTTCAGGGCAGTAGAGACCCAGTACTTC. It specifies CASSQDFRAVETQYF.

The rearrangement links TRBV7-9 to TRBJ2-3; 10 bases fit TRBD2. The CDR3 length is 14 residues. CDR1 is SEHNR, CDR2 FQNEAQ, per germline (reference sequence). Trimming at V came to 5 bases and at J to 8 bases, leaving 7 bases not matched to a gene. This chain's CDR3 is CASSQIIAGGTQYF. For the CDR3, the DNA is TGTGCCAGCAGCCAAATAATAGCGGGGGGTACGCAGTATTTT.

The chain couples TRBV4-1 to TRBJ1-1; no firm D call. There are 15 residues in the CDR3. Trimming took 1 base from V and 3 from J, leaving 12 bases between them. Per the germline V gene, CDR1 is MGHRA and CDR2 is YSYEKL. CDR3 amino acids: CASSQGSPLYTEAFF. The CDR3 DNA reads TGCGCCAGCAGCCAAGGGTCCCCGCTGTACACTGAAGCTTTCTTT.

To note about this clone: The sample carries other DNA sequences with the same CDR3. V is TRBV5-6 and J is TRBJ2-7; D gene ambiguous. V lost 0 bases to trimming and J lost 3 bases, with 7 bases between them. The length of the CDR3 is 13 residues. The germline V gene has CDR1 SGHDT and CDR2 YYEEEE. The chain's CDR3 is CASSLVQSYEQYF. For the CDR3, the DNA is TGTGCCAGCAGCTTGGTACAGAGCTACGAGCAGTACTTC.

This clone appeared a few times. At the DNA level, this CDR3 is encoded by other sequences in the same sample as well. V is TRBV5-4 and J is TRBJ1-5; no firm D call. V was shortened by 0 bases and J by 0 bases, with 1 base between the two germline ends. The germline gives CDR1 SGHNT, CDR2 YYREEE (reference sequence). The CDR3 runs 13 residues. The CDR3 sequence is CASSLDSNQPQHF. CDR3 coding DNA: TGTGCCAGCAGCTTGGATAGCAATCAGCCCCAGCATTTT.